The T cell receptor (beta chain) described here comes from a study of T cell responses to AZD1222 COVID-19 vaccine. Study results and limitations: Recipients of two AZD1222 doses showed rising Spike-specific TCR breadth and depth. In the spike-specific TCR repertoire, nearly half reportedly target unmutated variant regions. Every sample of the repertoires postdated the peak T cell response.

Germline CDR1 SGHTS, CDR2 YDEGEE. The CDR3 spans 13 residues. Trimming pared 3 bases from V and 5 bases from J, leaving 9 bases between. The sample holds a few counts of this clone. Its antigen remains unidentified. Sequenced by immunoSEQ multiplex PCR; TCRdb stores in-frame clones only, minus some. Among 95,000 to 150,000 clones listed, about 87% were seen once. The sample here was peripheral blood, taken on day 0 of AZD1222 vaccination. The receptor was isolated from an adult in good health. The chain combines TRBV5-8 with TRBJ1-5; D uncertain. The CDR3 bases are TGTGCCAGCAGCTCGGGTGGTCATCAGCCCCAGCATTTT. Translating it yields CASSSGGHQPQHF. Combining the CDR3 with reference TRBV5-8 and TRBJ1-5 gives the whole variable domain EAGVTQSPTHLIKTRGQQATLRCSPISGHTSVYWYQQALGLGLQFLLWYDEGEERNRGNFPPRFSGRQFPNYSSELNVNALELEDSALYLCASSSGGHQPQHFGDGTRLSIL.